The clone carrying this T cell receptor beta chain was counted only a few times. Its antigen is unknown. This record comes from a study of T-cell memory formation after mild COVID-19. Notes on the study in general: Clones shrinking from day 15 to 85 showed even CD4/CD8 mixes; later expanders tilted CD4+.

Trimming at V came to 4 bases and at J to 0 bases, leaving 2 bases not matched to a gene. The germline CDR1 and CDR2 sequences are SEHNR and FQNEAQ (reference sequence). This CDR3 has 14 residues. The TCR alpha and TCR beta cDNA libraries, bearing sample barcodes and UMIs, were generated by 5'RACE using constant-segment primers. Each CDR3 protein is one row after TCRdb ran MiXCR on the 5' RACE reads. The data hold about 470,000 distinct CDR3 sequences, with roughly 25% observed a single time. Material: PBMCs or a T cell subset sorted from them (not recorded which). The V and J genes are TRBV7-9 and TRBJ2-7, with TRBD2 matching 8 bases. The receptor was isolated from an adult woman who had mild COVID-19 (a few samples of this study predate the infection). Cell type and time point are not known. CDR3 bases: TGTGCCAGCAGCTCAGCGGGAGACTCCTACGAGCAGTACTTC. Translation: CASSSAGDSYEQYF.